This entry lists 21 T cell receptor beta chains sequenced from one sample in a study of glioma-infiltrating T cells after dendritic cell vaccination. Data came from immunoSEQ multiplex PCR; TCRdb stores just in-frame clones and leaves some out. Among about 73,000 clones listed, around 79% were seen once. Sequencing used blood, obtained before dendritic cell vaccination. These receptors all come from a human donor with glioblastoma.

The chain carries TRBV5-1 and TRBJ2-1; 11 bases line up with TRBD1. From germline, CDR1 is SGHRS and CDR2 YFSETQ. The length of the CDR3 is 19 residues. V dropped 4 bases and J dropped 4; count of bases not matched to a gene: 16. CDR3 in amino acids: CASSPGPGQGAKAYNEQFF. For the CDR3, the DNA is TGCGCCAGCAGCCCGGGGCCAGGACAGGGGGCAAAGGCGTACAATGAGCAGTTCTTC. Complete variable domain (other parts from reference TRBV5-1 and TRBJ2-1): KAGVTQTPRYLIKTRGQQVTLSCSPISGHRSVSWYQQTPGQGLQFLFEYFSETQRNKGNFPGRFSGRQFSNSRSEMNVSTLELGDSALYLCASSPGPGQGAKAYNEQFFGPGTRLTVL.

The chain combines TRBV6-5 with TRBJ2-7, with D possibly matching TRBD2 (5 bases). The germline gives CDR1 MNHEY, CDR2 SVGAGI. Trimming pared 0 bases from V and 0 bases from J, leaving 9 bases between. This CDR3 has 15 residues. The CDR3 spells CASSYSSGSSYEQYF. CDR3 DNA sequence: TGTGCCAGCAGTTACTCCAGCGGAAGCTCCTACGAGCAGTACTTC.

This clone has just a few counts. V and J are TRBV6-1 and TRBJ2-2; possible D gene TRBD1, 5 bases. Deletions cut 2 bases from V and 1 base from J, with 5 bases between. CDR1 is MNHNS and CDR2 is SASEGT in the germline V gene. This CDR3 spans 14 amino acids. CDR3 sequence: CASSERGNTGELFF. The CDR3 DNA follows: TGTGCCAGCAGTGAAAGGGGGAACACCGGGGAGCTGTTTTTT.

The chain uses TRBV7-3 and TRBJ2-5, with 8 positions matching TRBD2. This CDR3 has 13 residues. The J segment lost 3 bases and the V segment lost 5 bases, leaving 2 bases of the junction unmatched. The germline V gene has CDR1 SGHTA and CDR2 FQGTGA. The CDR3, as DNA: TGTGCCAGCAGCAGCGGGAGCAAAGAGACCCAGTACTTC. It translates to CASSSGSKETQYF.

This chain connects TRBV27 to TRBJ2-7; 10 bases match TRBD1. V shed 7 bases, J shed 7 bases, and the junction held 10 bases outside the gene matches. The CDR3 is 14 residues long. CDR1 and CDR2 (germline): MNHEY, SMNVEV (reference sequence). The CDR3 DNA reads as TGTGCCAGCATTATGCGACAGGGGGCGCTTGAGCAGTACTTC. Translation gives CASIMRQGALEQYF.

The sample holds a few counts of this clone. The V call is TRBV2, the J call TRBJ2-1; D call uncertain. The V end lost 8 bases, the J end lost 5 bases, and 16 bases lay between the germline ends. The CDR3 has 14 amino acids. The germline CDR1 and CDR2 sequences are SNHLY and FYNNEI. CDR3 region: CASCFERVHNEQFF. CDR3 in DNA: TGTGCCAGCTGCTTCGAGAGAGTGCACAATGAGCAGTTCTTC.

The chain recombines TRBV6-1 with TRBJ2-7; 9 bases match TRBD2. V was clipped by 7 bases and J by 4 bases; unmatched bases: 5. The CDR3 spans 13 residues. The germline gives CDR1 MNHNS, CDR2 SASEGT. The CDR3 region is CASTPLAGYEQYV. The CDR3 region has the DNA TGTGCCAGCACTCCCCTAGCGGGATACGAGCAGTACGTC.

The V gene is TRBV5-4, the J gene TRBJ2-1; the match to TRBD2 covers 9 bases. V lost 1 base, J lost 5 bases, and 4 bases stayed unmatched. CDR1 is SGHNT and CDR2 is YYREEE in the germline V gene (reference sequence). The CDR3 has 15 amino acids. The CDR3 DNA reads TGTGCCAGCAGCTTGCAGCGGGGGGTCGACAATGAGCAGTTCTTC. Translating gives CASSLQRGVDNEQFF.

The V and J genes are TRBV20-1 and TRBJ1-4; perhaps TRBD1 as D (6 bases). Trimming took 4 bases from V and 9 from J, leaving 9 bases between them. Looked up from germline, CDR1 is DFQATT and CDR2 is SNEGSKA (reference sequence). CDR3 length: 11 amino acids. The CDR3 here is CSAIQGKKLFF. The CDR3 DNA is TGCAGTGCTATACAGGGCAAAAAACTGTTTTTT.

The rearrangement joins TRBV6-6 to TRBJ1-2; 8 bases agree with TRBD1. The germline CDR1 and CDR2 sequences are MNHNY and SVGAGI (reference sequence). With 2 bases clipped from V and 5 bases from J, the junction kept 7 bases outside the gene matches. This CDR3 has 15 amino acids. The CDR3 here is CASSYAKRQGYGYTF. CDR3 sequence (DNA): TGTGCCAGCAGTTACGCCAAACGACAGGGGTATGGCTACACCTTC.

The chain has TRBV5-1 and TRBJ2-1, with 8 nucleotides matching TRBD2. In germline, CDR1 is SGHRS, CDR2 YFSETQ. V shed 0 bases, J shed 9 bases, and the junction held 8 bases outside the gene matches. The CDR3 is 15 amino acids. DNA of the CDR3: TGCGCCAGCAGCTTGGGCAGCGGGAGATCGTTTGAGCAGTTCTTC. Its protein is CASSLGSGRSFEQFF.

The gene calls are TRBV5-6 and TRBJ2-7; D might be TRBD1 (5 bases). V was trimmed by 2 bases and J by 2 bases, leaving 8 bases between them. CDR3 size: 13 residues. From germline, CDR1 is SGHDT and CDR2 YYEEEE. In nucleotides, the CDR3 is TGTGCCAGCAGCTTAGGGGCGGCCTACGAGCAGTACGTC. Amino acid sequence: CASSLGAAYEQYV.

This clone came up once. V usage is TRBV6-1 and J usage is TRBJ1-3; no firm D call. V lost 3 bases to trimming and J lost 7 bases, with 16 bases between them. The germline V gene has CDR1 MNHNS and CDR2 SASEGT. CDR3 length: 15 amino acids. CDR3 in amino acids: CASSDPGVRRNTIYF. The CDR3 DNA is TGTGCCAGCAGTGATCCTGGGGTCAGGAGGAACACCATATATTTT.

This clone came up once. CDR3 sequence reads: CASSLDPGHQPQHF. Written as DNA, the CDR3 is TGTGCCAGCAGCTTGGATCCGGGTCACCAGCCCCAGCATTTT. The chain has TRBV5-4 and TRBJ1-5; D is uncertain. The germline V gene has CDR1 SGHNT and CDR2 YYREEE (reference sequence). CDR3 length equals 14 residues. The V and J ends lost 0 bases and 7 bases respectively, with 11 bases between them.

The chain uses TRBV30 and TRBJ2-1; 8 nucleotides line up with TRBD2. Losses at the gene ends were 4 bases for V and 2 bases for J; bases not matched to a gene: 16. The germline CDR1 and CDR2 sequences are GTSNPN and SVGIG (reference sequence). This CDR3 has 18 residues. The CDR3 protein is CAWNYEAGGGGAYNEQFF. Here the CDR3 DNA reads TGTGCCTGGAATTATGAGGCGGGAGGCGGAGGCGCCTACAATGAGCAGTTCTTC.

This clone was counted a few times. The CDR3: CASSREGLYTGELFF. DNA of the CDR3: TGTGCCAGCAGTAGGGAAGGACTCTACACCGGGGAGCTGTTTTTT. The rearrangement uses TRBV25-1 and TRBJ2-2, with D perhaps TRBD2 (5 bases). Germline CDR1 MGHDK, CDR2 SYGVNS. V lost 5 bases and J 3 bases, leaving 13 bases between the germline ends. This CDR3 is built from 15 residues.

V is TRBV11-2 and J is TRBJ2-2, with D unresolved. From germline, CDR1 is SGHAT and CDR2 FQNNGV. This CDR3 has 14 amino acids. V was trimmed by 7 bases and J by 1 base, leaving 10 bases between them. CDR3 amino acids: CASTSDWNTGELFF. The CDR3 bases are TGTGCCAGCACATCAGACTGGAACACCGGGGAGCTGTTTTTT.

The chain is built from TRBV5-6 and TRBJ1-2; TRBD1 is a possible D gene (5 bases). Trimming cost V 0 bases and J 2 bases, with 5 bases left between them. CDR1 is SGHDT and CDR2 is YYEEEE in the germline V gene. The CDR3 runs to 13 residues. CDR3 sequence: CASSLAGNYGYTF. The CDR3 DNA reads TGTGCCAGCAGCTTGGCAGGGAACTATGGCTACACCTTC.

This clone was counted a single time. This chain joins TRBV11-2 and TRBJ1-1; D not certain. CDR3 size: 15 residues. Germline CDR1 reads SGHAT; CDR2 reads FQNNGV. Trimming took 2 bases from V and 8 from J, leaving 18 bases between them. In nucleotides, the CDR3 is TGTGCCAGCAGCTTAAGATGGGGAGCCAGTGCCGAAGCTTTCTTT. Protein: CASSLRWGASAEAFF.

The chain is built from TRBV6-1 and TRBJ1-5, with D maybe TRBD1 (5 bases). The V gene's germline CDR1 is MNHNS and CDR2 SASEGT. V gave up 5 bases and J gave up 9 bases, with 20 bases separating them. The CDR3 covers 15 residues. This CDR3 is CASSLQETSSPPQHF. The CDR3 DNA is TGTGCCAGCAGTCTACAGGAAACTTCATCACCGCCCCAGCATTTT.

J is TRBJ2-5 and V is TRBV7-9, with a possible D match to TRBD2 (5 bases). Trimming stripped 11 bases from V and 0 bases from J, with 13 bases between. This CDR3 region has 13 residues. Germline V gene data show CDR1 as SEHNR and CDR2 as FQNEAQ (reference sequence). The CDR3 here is CASSPGYQETQYF. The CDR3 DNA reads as TGTGCCTCCAGTCCGGGGTACCAAGAGACCCAGTACTTC. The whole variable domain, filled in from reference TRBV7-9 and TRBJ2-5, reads DTGVSQNPRHKITKRGQNVTFRCDPISEHNRLYWYRQTLGQGPEFLTYFQNEAQLEKSRLLSDRFSAERPKGSFSTLEIQRTEQGDSAMYLCASSPGYQETQYFGPGTRLLVL.